The rows below give T cell receptor beta chains drawn from one sample of a study of blood T cell repertoires in COVID-19. Only in-frame clones appear in the TCRdb table, and some are missing; sequencing was by immunoSEQ multiplex PCR. Here the sample spans approximately 74,000 clones, 79% being singletons. Specimen: peripheral blood. These receptors came from a human donor in a cohort sampled during active COVID-19. Both conserved end residues are part of each CDR3. A D gene is named only where the DNA matches it firmly. The size field is filled for only some rows; it gives once, few, many or a size class.

j_call: TRBJ2-5
clone_size: -
d_call: TRBD2
v_call: TRBV7-9
cdr3_aa: CASSFGLAGQETQYF
cdr3_nt: TGTGCCAGCAGCTTTGGTCTAGCGGGGCAAGAGACCCAGTACTTC

j_call: TRBJ2-3
clone_size: -
d_call: -
v_call: TRBV6-2/TRBV6-3
cdr3_aa: CASSPGTADTQYF
cdr3_nt: TGTGCCAGCAGTCCCGGGACTGCAGATACGCAGTATTTT

j_call: TRBJ2-1
clone_size: once
d_call: -
v_call: TRBV5-4
cdr3_aa: CASSLGPGALTNEQFF
cdr3_nt: TGTGCCAGCAGCTTGGGTCCAGGGGCCCTTACAAATGAGCAGTTCTTC

j_call: TRBJ1-1
clone_size: -
d_call: -
v_call: TRBV12-3/TRBV12-4
cdr3_aa: CASRRDTNTEAFF
cdr3_nt: TGTGCCAGCAGGAGGGACACGAACACTGAAGCTTTCTTT

j_call: TRBJ1-5
clone_size: -
d_call: -
v_call: TRBV28
cdr3_aa: CASERYGNQPQHF
cdr3_nt: TGTGCCAGCGAGAGGTACGGCAATCAGCCCCAGCATTTT

j_call: TRBJ1-1
clone_size: -
d_call: -
v_call: TRBV5-1
cdr3_aa: CASSLGQPFNTEAFF
cdr3_nt: TGCGCCAGCAGCTTGGGACAGCCTTTCAACACTGAAGCTTTCTTT

j_call: TRBJ1-1
clone_size: many
d_call: -
v_call: TRBV10-1
cdr3_aa: CASKDSSEAFF
cdr3_nt: TGCGCCAGCAAGGACAGCTCTGAAGCTTTCTTT

j_call: TRBJ2-2
clone_size: -
d_call: -
v_call: TRBV21-1
cdr3_aa: CASSKRGTGGKSNTGELFF
cdr3_nt: TGTGCCAGCAGCAAAAGAGGGACAGGGGGAAAGTCGAACACCGGGGAGCTGTTTTTT

j_call: TRBJ1-5
clone_size: few
d_call: -
v_call: TRBV11-2
cdr3_aa: CASSFSGNQPQHF
cdr3_nt: TGTGCCAGCAGCTTTTCGGGAAATCAGCCCCAGCATTTT

j_call: TRBJ1-3
clone_size: -
d_call: TRBD1
v_call: TRBV4-2
cdr3_aa: CASSPRTGASGNTIYF
cdr3_nt: TGTGCCAGCAGCCCCCGGACAGGGGCCTCTGGAAACACCATATATTTT

j_call: TRBJ1-1
clone_size: many
d_call: TRBD1
v_call: TRBV27
cdr3_aa: CASSLGTANTEAFF
cdr3_nt: TGTGCCAGCAGTTTAGGGACAGCGAACACTGAAGCTTTCTTT

j_call: TRBJ2-4
clone_size: -
d_call: TRBD1
v_call: TRBV2
cdr3_aa: CASTRTGGNIQYF
cdr3_nt: TGTGCCAGCACCCGGACAGGGGGTAACATTCAGTACTTC

j_call: TRBJ2-5
clone_size: -
d_call: -
v_call: TRBV6-5
cdr3_aa: CASSPYGETQYF
cdr3_nt: TGTGCCAGCAGCCCCTACGGGGAGACCCAGTACTTC

j_call: TRBJ2-5
clone_size: -
d_call: TRBD1
v_call: TRBV10-3
cdr3_aa: CAISESRGQGETQYF
cdr3_nt: TGTGCCATCAGTGAGTCACGGGGACAGGGAGAGACCCAGTACTTC

j_call: TRBJ1-1
clone_size: -
d_call: TRBD1
v_call: TRBV7-9
cdr3_aa: CASSSTGGNTEAFF
cdr3_nt: TGTGCCAGCAGCTCTACAGGGGGGAACACTGAAGCTTTCTTT

j_call: TRBJ1-1
clone_size: -
d_call: -
v_call: TRBV19
cdr3_aa: CASIQTGVAPLRPEAFF
cdr3_nt: TGTGCCAGTATCCAAACGGGGGTGGCCCCTCTCAGGCCTGAAGCTTTCTTT

j_call: TRBJ1-1
clone_size: -
d_call: -
v_call: TRBV18
cdr3_aa: CASSPGQGLTEAFF
cdr3_nt: TGTGCCAGCTCACCAGGGCAGGGACTCACTGAAGCTTTCTTT

j_call: TRBJ2-7
clone_size: -
d_call: -
v_call: TRBV4-1
cdr3_aa: CASSQETGSSYEQYF
cdr3_nt: TGCGCCAGCAGCCAAGAGACAGGTAGCTCCTACGAGCAGTACTTC

j_call: TRBJ2-5
clone_size: -
d_call: -
v_call: TRBV28
cdr3_aa: CASRPGHKSQYF
cdr3_nt: TGTGCCAGCCGACCGGGACACAAAAGCCAGTACTTC

j_call: TRBJ1-2
clone_size: -
d_call: TRBD1
v_call: TRBV9
cdr3_aa: CASSVGGTGLSYTF
cdr3_nt: TGTGCCAGCAGCGTAGGAGGGACAGGATTGAGCTACACCTTC

j_call: TRBJ2-3
clone_size: -
d_call: -
v_call: TRBV10-1
cdr3_aa: CASSESRPLRNTQYF
cdr3_nt: TGCGCCAGCAGTGAGTCGAGGCCGCTGAGGAATACGCAGTATTTT

j_call: TRBJ2-2
clone_size: -
d_call: TRBD1
v_call: TRBV2
cdr3_aa: CASSGQGSSGELFF
cdr3_nt: TGTGCCAGCAGTGGACAGGGGTCCTCCGGGGAGCTGTTTTTT

j_call: TRBJ1-6
clone_size: few
d_call: -
v_call: TRBV5-1
cdr3_aa: CASSLGDRYSPLHF
cdr3_nt: TGCGCCAGCAGCTTGGGCGACAGGTATTCACCCCTCCACTTT

j_call: TRBJ2-7
clone_size: -
d_call: TRBD1
v_call: TRBV19
cdr3_aa: CASSLTGGTYEQYF
cdr3_nt: TGTGCCAGTAGTCTCACAGGGGGCACCTACGAGCAGTACTTC

j_call: TRBJ2-7
clone_size: -
d_call: TRBD2
v_call: TRBV7-2
cdr3_aa: CASSWGTTSYEQYF
cdr3_nt: TGTGCCAGCAGCTGGGGGACTACCTCCTACGAGCAGTACTTC

j_call: TRBJ2-3
clone_size: -
d_call: -
v_call: TRBV10-2
cdr3_aa: CASSEGHRTDTQYF
cdr3_nt: TGCGCCAGCAGCGAGGGACACCGCACAGATACGCAGTATTTT

j_call: TRBJ2-1
clone_size: -
d_call: TRBD1
v_call: TRBV27
cdr3_aa: CASSFPSGTGGYNEQFF
cdr3_nt: TGTGCCAGCAGTTTTCCCTCCGGGACAGGGGGCTACAATGAGCAGTTCTTC

j_call: TRBJ2-5
clone_size: -
d_call: TRBD1
v_call: TRBV19
cdr3_aa: CASRDRGGEETQYF
cdr3_nt: TGTGCCAGTAGGGACAGGGGAGGTGAAGAGACCCAGTACTTC

j_call: TRBJ2-5
clone_size: -
d_call: -
v_call: TRBV14
cdr3_aa: CASSQWASAPGETQYF
cdr3_nt: TGTGCCAGCAGCCAGTGGGCTAGCGCCCCCGGAGAGACCCAGTACTTC

j_call: TRBJ2-2
clone_size: -
d_call: -
v_call: TRBV5-1
cdr3_aa: CASSRENGGELFF
cdr3_nt: TGCGCCAGTTCCCGGGAGAACGGCGGGGAGCTGTTTTTT

j_call: TRBJ2-7
clone_size: once
d_call: TRBD1
v_call: TRBV20-1
cdr3_aa: CSASGPTGARYEQYF
cdr3_nt: TGCAGTGCTAGTGGCCCGACAGGGGCAAGGTACGAGCAGTACTTC

j_call: TRBJ2-3
clone_size: once
d_call: -
v_call: TRBV6-6
cdr3_aa: CASKMKRGGLADTQYF
cdr3_nt: TGTGCCAGCAAAATGAAGAGGGGGGGGCTGGCAGATACGCAGTATTTT

j_call: TRBJ1-2
clone_size: few
d_call: -
v_call: TRBV28
cdr3_aa: CATRGQPGYTF
cdr3_nt: TGTGCCACCCGAGGACAGCCCGGCTACACCTTC

j_call: TRBJ2-7
clone_size: -
d_call: -
v_call: TRBV30
cdr3_aa: CAWSRDSYEQYF
cdr3_nt: TGTGCCTGGAGCAGGGACTCCTACGAGCAGTACTTC

j_call: TRBJ2-7
clone_size: -
d_call: -
v_call: TRBV6-5
cdr3_aa: CASTGGGNPYEQYF
cdr3_nt: TGTGCCAGCACTGGGGGGGGCAACCCCTACGAGCAGTACTTC

j_call: TRBJ2-7
clone_size: few
d_call: TRBD1
v_call: TRBV2
cdr3_aa: CASRLTGTAYEQYF
cdr3_nt: TGTGCCAGCAGGCTGACAGGGACGGCCTACGAGCAGTACTTC

j_call: TRBJ1-5
clone_size: -
d_call: TRBD1
v_call: TRBV7-8
cdr3_aa: CASSLGRTGGNQPQHF
cdr3_nt: TGTGCCAGCAGCTTAGGCCGGACAGGGGGCAATCAGCCCCAGCATTTT

j_call: TRBJ2-3
clone_size: few
d_call: TRBD2
v_call: TRBV6-4
cdr3_aa: CASRERGETDTQYF
cdr3_nt: TGTGCCAGCAGGGAGCGGGGGGAAACAGATACGCAGTATTTT

j_call: TRBJ2-2
clone_size: -
d_call: TRBD2
v_call: TRBV5-1
cdr3_aa: CASSLGLAGDGGELFF
cdr3_nt: TGCGCCAGCAGCTTGGGACTAGCGGGAGATGGCGGGGAGCTGTTTTTT

j_call: TRBJ2-7
clone_size: -
d_call: TRBD1
v_call: TRBV5-4
cdr3_aa: CASSPGQGSDEQYF
cdr3_nt: TGTGCCAGCAGCCCCGGACAGGGGTCGGACGAGCAGTACTTC

j_call: TRBJ1-1
clone_size: -
d_call: -
v_call: TRBV20-1
cdr3_aa: CSARRGEAFF
cdr3_nt: TGCAGTGCTAGACGCGGAGAAGCTTTCTTT

j_call: TRBJ1-6
clone_size: -
d_call: TRBD1
v_call: TRBV6-4
cdr3_aa: CASSEDRDSPLHF
cdr3_nt: TGTGCCAGCAGTGAAGACAGGGATTCACCCCTCCACTTT